Each of the 24 T cell receptor beta chains below was sequenced from the same sample in a study of OX40 agonist ivuxolimab in advanced cancers. Produced via immunoSEQ multiplex PCR; TCRdb's table is partial and in-frame only. The table has about 62,000 clones, 79% seen once. Sequences were derived from CD4+ or CD8+ T cells sorted from blood, sampled in a trial of the OX40 agonist ivuxolimab. The source of these receptors is an adult with an advanced solid tumor such as melanoma, head and neck, liver or kidney cancer.

The chain employs TRBV5-4 and TRBJ1-6; 8 bases are a match to TRBD1. Germline V gives CDR1 SGHNT, CDR2 YYREEE (reference sequence). The CDR3 consists of 14 residues. V trimming: 4 bases; J trimming: 7 bases; junction bases outside the gene matches: 4. CDR3 DNA sequence: TGTGCCAGCAGCGAACAGGGGGGGAATTCACCCCTCCACTTT. Amino acids: CASSEQGGNSPLHF.

J is TRBJ2-7 and V is TRBV7-9, with D unresolved. The V gene lost 5 bases and the J gene lost 3 bases, with 5 bases spanning the gap. The germline CDR1 and CDR2 sequences are SEHNR and FQNEAQ (reference sequence). The CDR3 consists of 11 residues. The CDR3 region has the DNA TGTGCCAGCAGCCAACTCTACGAGCAGTACTTC. Translating gives CASSQLYEQYF.

The table lists this clone with a few counts. J is TRBJ2-3 and V is TRBV7-3; D might be TRBD2 (7 bases). The V gene lost 2 bases and the J gene lost 5 bases, with 17 bases spanning the gap. Germline V gives CDR1 SGHTA, CDR2 FQGTGA. The CDR3 totals 16 residues. The CDR3 coding sequence is TGTGCCAGCAGCTTAGATCCTCCTAGGGGGGGAGATACGCAGTATTTT. The encoded protein is CASSLDPPRGGDTQYF.

The rearrangement links TRBV10-3 to TRBJ2-1; D is possibly TRBD1 (5 bases). Germline CDR1 ENHRY, CDR2 SYGVKD. V was pared by 2 bases and J by 8 bases, with 10 bases between. The CDR3 loop spans 13 amino acids. As DNA, the CDR3 is TGTGCCATCAGTGAGCCCTCAGGGTATGAGCAGTTCTTC. Encoded protein: CAISEPSGYEQFF.

The chain uses TRBV4-1 and TRBJ2-3; 8 nucleotides match TRBD2. Trimming took 4 bases from V and 4 from J; bases not matched to a gene: 10. CDR1 is MGHRA and CDR2 is YSYEKL in the germline V gene. This CDR3 has 16 residues. The CDR3 bases are TGCGCCAGCAGCCGAGCAGCCAGCGGGGGATCAGATACGCAGTATTTT. Its protein product is CASSRAASGGSDTQYF.

V and J are TRBV30 and TRBJ2-1, with TRBD2 as a possible D gene (6 bases). CDR1 GTSNPN and CDR2 SVGIG come from the germline V gene (reference sequence). The CDR3 is made up of 15 amino acids. The ends were cut back, 5 bases at V and 10 bases at J, with 24 bases in the middle. The CDR3 DNA follows: TGTGCCTGGCATAACCCACCCAGGACGGGAGAAGAGCAGTTCTTC. It translates to CAWHNPPRTGEEQFF.

This chain uses TRBV29-1 with TRBJ1-2, with 12 bases lining up with TRBD1. Germline CDR1 and CDR2: SQVTM and ANQGSEA. J lost 7 bases, V lost 3 bases, and 6 bases had no gene match. The CDR3 totals 14 residues. The CDR3 is CSVDPRDRGLGYTF. The CDR3 region has the DNA TGCAGCGTTGACCCCCGGGACAGGGGGCTTGGCTACACCTTC.

The chain is built from TRBV9 and TRBJ2-1, with 7 bases identical to TRBD2. This CDR3 has 14 residues. V was clipped by 3 bases and J by 5 bases; unmatched bases: 5. Germline-derived CDR1 and CDR2 are SGDLS and YYNGEE. The CDR3 DNA sequence: TGTGCCAGCAGCGGGGCTAGCGGTAACAATGAGCAGTTCTTC. It codes for CASSGASGNNEQFF. The variable domain in full, with the rest retrieved from reference TRBV9 and TRBJ2-1, is DSGVTQTPKHLITATGQRVTLRCSPRSGDLSVYWYQQSLDQGLQFLIQYYNGEERAKGNILERFSAQQFPDLHSELNLSSLELGDSALYFCASSGASGNNEQFFGPGTRLTVL.

The V and J genes are TRBV28 and TRBJ1-1; 7 bases are shared with TRBD1. Germline CDR1 reads MDHEN; CDR2 reads SYDVKM. The CDR3 totals 14 residues. The J segment lost 5 bases and the V segment lost 7 bases, leaving 10 bases of the junction unmatched. CDR3 DNA: TGTGCCAGCATAGAGCTGACAGGGAGGACTGAAGCTTTCTTT. Its translation: CASIELTGRTEAFF.

The chain couples TRBV25-1 to TRBJ2-2; D uncertain. V lost 5 bases and J 5 bases, leaving 15 bases between the germline ends. Looked up from germline, CDR1 is MGHDK and CDR2 is SYGVNS. CDR3 size: 15 residues. The CDR3 is CASSLSASGTGELFF. DNA for the CDR3: TGTGCCAGCAGTCTGAGCGCCAGTGGAACCGGGGAGCTGTTTTTT.

J is TRBJ1-3 and V is TRBV11-1; no clear D gene. CDR1 and CDR2 from the germline V gene are SGHAT and FQDESV (reference sequence). The V end was cut by 5 bases, the J end by 2 bases, with 10 bases between. CDR3 length: 14 residues. In nucleotides, the CDR3 is TGTGCCAGCAGCCAACATACGACTGGAAACACCATATATTTT. It is translated as CASSQHTTGNTIYF.

This chain joins TRBV6-6 and TRBJ2-7, with D hard to call. The V end lost 1 base, the J end lost 3 bases, and 7 bases lay between the germline ends. Germline loops: CDR1 MNHNY, CDR2 SVGAGI (reference sequence). The CDR3 loop spans 13 amino acids. The CDR3 region has the DNA TGTGCCAGCAGTTACTTCCCTGGCTACGAGCAGTACTTC. As protein: CASSYFPGYEQYF.

The chain couples TRBV18 to TRBJ1-1; TRBD1 might be the D (5 bases). Looked up from germline, CDR1 is KGHSH and CDR2 is LQKENI. The CDR3 loop spans 14 amino acids. Deletions cut 3 bases from V and 1 base from J, with 9 bases between. The CDR3 DNA follows: TGTGCCAGCTCACCGGGGACGGGGAACACTGAAGCTTTCTTT. Translated: CASSPGTGNTEAFF.

V and J are TRBV15 and TRBJ2-2; 14 nucleotides agree with TRBD2. The CDR3 is 18 amino acids. The V segment lost 1 base and the J segment 6 bases; nucleotides outside the gene matches: 7. Germline CDR1 is LNHNV and CDR2 is YYDKDF (reference sequence). In DNA form, the CDR3 reads TGTGCCACCAGCAGAGCGCCTCCGACTAGCGGGAGGGCCGGGGAGCTGTTTTTT. Translated, it gives CATSRAPPTSGRAGELFF.

The chain couples TRBV10-3 to TRBJ2-5, with 7 bases matching TRBD1. The ends lost 6 bases at V and 0 bases at J; junction bases unmatched: 1. CDR3 length: 13 residues. From germline, CDR1 is ENHRY and CDR2 SYGVKD. The CDR3 DNA sequence: TGTGCCATCAGGGGGACAGACCAAGAGACCCAGTACTTC. Translated: CAIRGTDQETQYF.

This clone has a handful of counts. The chain is built from TRBV7-6 and TRBJ2-5; 10 bases agree with TRBD2. Germline V gene sequence: CDR1 SGHVS, CDR2 FNYEAQ. The CDR3 has 15 amino acids. The junction had 7 bases not matched to a gene; V was cut back by 8 bases and J by 1 base. The CDR3 protein is CASGLAGGAQETQYF. The CDR3, as DNA: TGTGCCAGCGGGTTAGCGGGAGGAGCCCAAGAGACCCAGTACTTC.

The CDR3 region is CASSIQGGYEQYF. DNA of the CDR3: TGTGCCAGTAGTATCCAGGGGGGTTACGAGCAGTACTTC. The rearrangement uses TRBV19 and TRBJ2-7; D perhaps matches TRBD1 (7 bases). This CDR3 contains 13 residues. Germline-derived CDR1 and CDR2 are LNHDA and SQIVND (reference sequence). V lost 3 bases, J lost 4 bases, and 10 bases lay in between.

This clone has just a few counts. The CDR3 protein is CASSGSGRYNEQFF. The CDR3, as DNA: TGTGCCAGCAGTGGGAGTGGCAGATACAATGAGCAGTTCTTC. The chain employs TRBV6-1 and TRBJ2-1; D not resolved. Germline CDR1 MNHNS, CDR2 SASEGT. The CDR3 consists of 14 residues. V gave up 4 bases and J gave up 4 bases, with 11 bases separating them.

The CDR3 DNA reads TGTGCCAGCACCCTCCCTCTAAGCGACGAGCAGTACTTC. Encoded protein: CASTLPLSDEQYF. The chain employs TRBV7-9 and TRBJ2-7; D is uncertain. From germline, CDR1 is SEHNR and CDR2 FQNEAQ (reference sequence). V was cut by 7 bases and J by 5 bases, with 15 bases left in between. The CDR3 spans 13 residues.

The chain uses TRBV29-1 and TRBJ2-3, with 8 bases identical to TRBD1. Germline-derived CDR1 and CDR2 are SQVTM and ANQGSEA. The junction had 7 bases not matched to a gene; V was cut back by 6 bases and J by 5 bases. This CDR3 spans 13 amino acids. The DNA for the CDR3 is TGCAGCGTACGGCAGGGGGCGGGAGATACGCAGTATTTT. It encodes CSVRQGAGDTQYF.

The chain links TRBV27 to TRBJ1-1; D ambiguous. The CDR3 has 16 amino acids. Germline V gene sequence: CDR1 MNHEY, CDR2 SMNVEV (reference sequence). Trimming took 5 bases from V and 1 from J, leaving 17 bases between them. The CDR3 sequence is CASSPIFRPKNTEAFF. The CDR3 DNA is TGTGCCAGCAGTCCCATATTCCGACCCAAGAACACTGAAGCTTTCTTT.

This chain uses TRBV18 with TRBJ2-5; 8 nucleotides line up with TRBD1. Germline V gene data show CDR1 as KGHSH and CDR2 as LQKENI. The V segment lost 0 bases and the J segment 1 base; nucleotides outside the gene matches: 7. This CDR3 has 17 residues. This chain's CDR3 is CASSPPAWTGLQETQYF. Written as DNA, the CDR3 is TGTGCCAGCTCACCACCCGCTTGGACAGGGCTCCAAGAGACCCAGTACTTC.

This rearrangement joins TRBV11-3 to TRBJ1-3, with a weak D call TRBD1 (5 bases). CDR1 SGHNT and CDR2 YENEEA come from the germline V gene. Trimming pared 1 base from V and 4 bases from J, leaving 11 bases between. The CDR3 length is 15 residues. The CDR3 DNA is TGTGCCAGCAGCTTAGGGGGCGCTTCAGGAAACACCATATATTTT. It codes for CASSLGGASGNTIYF.

The chain joins TRBV6-1 to TRBJ2-1, with TRBD2 matching over 13 bases. Trimming took 5 bases from V and 6 from J; bases not matched to a gene: 4. Looked up from germline, CDR1 is MNHNS and CDR2 is SASEGT. CDR3 size: 15 residues. CDR3 DNA: TGTGCCAGCAGTAGACTAGCGGGAGGCCTCAATGAGCAGTTCTTC. This sequence encodes CASSRLAGGLNEQFF.